A single sample gave rise to the 8 T cell receptor beta chains below, sequenced in a study of T cells expressing NK-cell markers. Following a re-call of the 5' RACE reads, TCRdb has one entry per CDR3 protein and lacks DNA. The listing contains 450,000 to 600,000 distinct CDR3 sequences. Material for sequencing was blood T cells: a sorted CD56 or NKG2C T cell subset, CD4+ or CD8+ T cells, or bulk PBMC T cells (not recorded which). The source of these receptors is a man in his late teens or twenties in good health.

This chain joins TRBV12-3 or TRBV12-4 and TRBJ1-1; TCRdb calls TRBD1, which cannot be checked without DNA. The CDR3 sequence is 13 residues long. CDR3 residues: CASNIAGTGKAFF.

The CDR3 loop is CASSSRLVSGRTDTQYF. V usage is TRBV11-2 and J usage is TRBJ2-3; the D gene TCRdb calls, TRBD2, cannot be checked with no DNA. The CDR3 has 17 residues. Per the germline V gene, CDR1 is SGHAT and CDR2 is FQNNGV.

The V and J genes are TRBV5-1 and TRBJ2-3. The CDR3 consists of 15 residues. CDR1 is SGHRS and CDR2 is YFSETQ in the germline V gene. CDR3 sequence reads: CASSLSSRSTDTQYF.

The CDR3 is CASSYQAQLPLDEQFF. The rearrangement uses TRBV18 and TRBJ2-1; TCRdb indicates TRBD2, and absent DNA this call remains unverified. The length of the CDR3 is 16 residues. CDR1 KGHSH and CDR2 LQKENI come from the germline V gene.

The rearrangement uses TRBV3-1 and TRBJ2-1; TCRdb's D call of TRBD2 is untestable without DNA. The CDR3 contains 16 residues. Germline loops: CDR1 LGHDT, CDR2 YNNKEL (reference sequence). The CDR3 sequence is CASSQVRARTYNEQFF.

The chain carries TRBV10-3 and TRBJ2-5; TCRdb returns TRBD1, unconfirmable since there is no DNA. The CDR3 is 16 residues long. Germline CDR1 reads ENHRY; CDR2 reads SYGVKD. The CDR3 is CAISESGQGKGETQYF.

The chain couples TRBV7-9 to TRBJ2-7; as DNA is missing, the TRBD1 call by TCRdb cannot be tested. Germline assignment: CDR1 SEHNR and CDR2 FQNEAQ (reference sequence). This CDR3 is built from 16 residues. CDR3 sequence reads: CASSLQGGGSSYEQYF.

The chain is built from TRBV12-3 or TRBV12-4 and TRBJ2-1; TCRdb designates TRBD2, a call that cannot be tested without DNA. The CDR3 contains 18 residues. This CDR3 is CASSFGAGGVSSYNEQFF.